One and the same sample provided the 23 T cell receptor beta chains below, sequenced in a study of cytomegalovirus exposure and HLA in healthy donors. Method: immunoSEQ multiplex PCR; TCRdb's copy keeps in-frame clones and lacks some. Among 120,000 or so clones, about 91% were seen once, and the ten largest hold around 1.1%. The sequenced material came from PBMCs. The receptors were gathered from a woman aged 18-29 years in good health and CMV-seronegative.

The rearrangement links TRBV2 to TRBJ1-4; D perhaps matches TRBD1 (5 bases). V lost 2 bases and J lost 8, with 15 bases in between. CDR1 is SNHLY, CDR2 FYNNEI, per germline. The CDR3 runs to 15 residues. The CDR3 here is CASSEQGLRGEKLFF. DNA for the CDR3: TGTGCCAGCAGTGAACAAGGGCTACGGGGGGAAAAACTGTTTTTT.

This chain joins TRBV6-5 and TRBJ2-1, with 11 bases that match TRBD1. Unmatched junction bases numbered 9, after V lost 6 bases and J lost 8 bases. Germline values: CDR1 MNHEY, CDR2 SVGAGI. The length of the CDR3 is 15 residues. Here the CDR3 reads CASSPGGQGVYEQFF. CDR3 in DNA: TGTGCCAGCAGCCCAGGGGGACAGGGGGTTTATGAGCAGTTCTTC.

This clone was detected only once. The DNA of the CDR3 is TGTGCCAGCTCACCCGGGGGGGAAGTGAACACTGAAGCTTTCTTT. It specifies CASSPGGEVNTEAFF. The chain combines TRBV18 with TRBJ1-1; maybe TRBD1 (5 bases). V was clipped by 3 bases and J by 0 bases, with 11 bases between them. This CDR3 is built from 15 residues. CDR1 and CDR2 (germline): KGHSH, LQKENI.

The chain links TRBV15 to TRBJ1-5; TRBD1 might be the D (5 bases). Trimming removed 8 bases at V and 2 bases at J, with 16 bases between. The CDR3 spans 15 residues. Per germline, CDR1 LNHNV and CDR2 YYDKDF (reference sequence). CDR3 coding DNA: TGTGCCACCCAGCAGGGTAGGGCCGGCAATCAGCCCCAGCATTTT. This encodes CATQQGRAGNQPQHF. Full variable domain (rest looked up from reference TRBV15 and TRBJ1-5): DAMVIQNPRYQVTQFGKPVTLSCSQTLNHNVMYWYQQKSSQAPKLLFHYYDKDFNNEADTPDNFQSRRPNTSFCFLDIRSPGLGDTAMYLCATQQGRAGNQPQHFGDGTRLSIL.

This chain links TRBV28 with TRBJ1-2; 7 nucleotides align to TRBD1. CDR3 length: 16 residues. V gave up 7 bases and J gave up 6 bases; unmatched junction bases: 17. Germline-derived CDR1 and CDR2 are MDHEN and SYDVKM. For the CDR3, the DNA is TGTGCCAGCAAAGGTGGGTTGAGACAGGGAGAGAATGGCTACACCTTC. Its translation is CASKGGLRQGENGYTF.

This chain uses TRBV9 with TRBJ2-3; the match to TRBD2 covers 7 bases. Trimming cost V 1 base and J 1 base; bases outside gene matches: 3. The CDR3 sequence is 15 residues long. Looked up from germline, CDR1 is SGDLS and CDR2 is YYNGEE. The CDR3 reads CASSVSTSGTDTQYF. The DNA for the CDR3 is TGTGCCAGCAGCGTAAGCACTAGCGGCACAGATACGCAGTATTTT.

V is TRBV27 and J is TRBJ2-1; tentative D call: TRBD2 (6 bases). V gave up 5 bases and J gave up 0 bases, with 11 bases separating them. Germline CDR1 and CDR2: MNHEY and SMNVEV (reference sequence). The CDR3 sequence is 15 residues long. The CDR3 here is CASSISSDSYNEQFF. CDR3 bases: TGTGCCAGCAGTATCTCTAGCGACTCCTACAATGAGCAGTTCTTC.

The rearrangement uses TRBV27 and TRBJ2-5; TRBD2 agrees at 10 bases. There are 16 residues in the CDR3. Germline trimming cut 1 base from V and 4 bases from J; bases unmatched to any gene: 6. Germline V gene lookup returns CDR1 MNHEY and CDR2 SMNVEV (reference sequence). The CDR3 loop is CASSLLLAGRPETQYF. In DNA form, the CDR3 reads TGTGCCAGCAGTTTATTACTAGCGGGAAGGCCAGAGACCCAGTACTTC.

This chain links TRBV28 with TRBJ1-2; D might be TRBD1 (6 bases). This CDR3 has 14 residues. Trimming stripped 8 bases from V and 4 bases from J, with 17 bases between. CDR1 is MDHEN and CDR2 is SYDVKM in the germline V gene. CDR3 nucleotide sequence: TGTGCCAGCGGTCGCCGGGACACCGTCTATGGCTACACCTTC. It yields the protein CASGRRDTVYGYTF.

This chain connects TRBV27 to TRBJ1-1; D is undetermined. The CDR3 spans 12 residues. V shed 10 bases and J shed 4 bases, with 13 bases lying between them. The germline CDR1 and CDR2 sequences are MNHEY and SMNVEV (reference sequence). The CDR3, as DNA: TGTGCCACCTCGGACGGACTCACTGAAGCTTTCTTT. Translation: CATSDGLTEAFF.

The chain recombines TRBV5-4 with TRBJ2-1, with 7 bases matching TRBD2. Germline V CDR1 and CDR2: SGHNT, YYREEE (reference sequence). This CDR3 comprises 15 residues. The junction had 6 bases not matched to a gene; V was cut back by 2 bases and J by 4 bases. The CDR3 here is CASSFGGLKYNEQFF. The CDR3 DNA sequence: TGTGCCAGCAGCTTTGGGGGACTAAAATACAATGAGCAGTTCTTC. The variable domain in full, completed from reference TRBV5-4 and TRBJ2-1, reads ETGVTQSPTHLIKTRGQQVTLRCSSQSGHNTVSWYQQALGQGPQFIFQYYREEENGRGNFPPRFSGLQFPNYSSELNVNALELDDSALYLCASSFGGLKYNEQFFGPGTRLTVL.

The CDR3: CAWGPGELLGYTF. The CDR3 bases are TGTGCCTGGGGCCCCGGGGAACTGCTTGGCTACACCTTC. The chain is built from TRBV30 and TRBJ1-2; D uncertain. V was shortened by 5 bases and J by 7 bases, with 17 bases between the two germline ends. CDR1 and CDR2 (germline): GTSNPN, SVGIG (reference sequence). This CDR3 spans 13 amino acids.

The CDR3 bases are TGTGCCAGCAGCCTCGGCGGGACAGGGAACAATGAGCAGTTCTTC. Translation: CASSLGGTGNNEQFF. The chain recombines TRBV28 with TRBJ2-1, with 9 bases that match TRBD1. The germline gives CDR1 MDHEN, CDR2 SYDVKM. V lost 6 bases to trimming and J lost 5 bases; unmatched junction nucleotides: 8. The length of the CDR3 is 15 residues. The full variable domain, rest sourced from reference TRBV28 and TRBJ2-1, is DVKVTQSSRYLVKRTGEKVFLECVQDMDHENMFWYRQDPGLGLRLIYFSYDVKMKEKGDIPEGYSVSREKKERFSLILESASTNQTSMYLCASSLGGTGNNEQFFGPGTRLTVL.

There are a few counts of this clone. The chain recombines TRBV2 with TRBJ1-1; TRBD1 matches at 10 bases. The CDR3 is 13 residues long. CDR1 and CDR2 (germline): SNHLY, FYNNEI. V shed 10 bases, J shed 4 bases, and the junction held 6 bases outside the gene matches. The CDR3: CAIETGGPTEAFF. DNA of the CDR3: TGTGCCATCGAGACAGGGGGCCCCACTGAAGCTTTCTTT.

This chain links TRBV27 with TRBJ1-2; D not certain. From germline, CDR1 is MNHEY and CDR2 SMNVEV (reference sequence). Deletions cut 5 bases from V and 4 bases from J, with 17 bases between. CDR3 length: 15 amino acids. CDR3 in amino acids: CASSQHPEGGYGYTF. Written as DNA, the CDR3 is TGTGCCAGCAGTCAACATCCGGAGGGAGGCTATGGCTACACCTTC.

CDR3 loop: CASSMLATVAGELFF. The CDR3 DNA reads as TGTGCCAGTAGTATGCTAGCGACGGTTGCCGGGGAGCTGTTTTTT. The genes are TRBV19 and TRBJ2-2; tentatively, D is TRBD2 (6 bases). The ends were cut back, 3 bases at V and 6 bases at J, with 14 bases in the middle. The CDR3 loop spans 15 amino acids. The germline V gene has CDR1 LNHDA and CDR2 SQIVND (reference sequence).

CDR3 sequence: CATSRDSGQGVPETQYF. Here the CDR3 DNA reads TGTGCCACCAGCAGAGATAGCGGCCAGGGTGTCCCGGAGACCCAGTACTTC. This chain links TRBV15 with TRBJ2-5, with a weak D call TRBD2 (6 bases). Trimming took 0 bases from V and 5 from J, leaving 19 bases between them. The germline gives CDR1 LNHNV, CDR2 YYDKDF (reference sequence). This CDR3 contains 17 residues.

In nucleotides, the CDR3 is TGTGCCAGCAATGAGGGAGGCCGTCAGCCCCAGCATTTT. Translation gives CASNEGGRQPQHF. The chain links TRBV6-1 to TRBJ1-5; D unclear. The germline CDR1 and CDR2 sequences are MNHNS and SASEGT. The CDR3 runs 13 residues. V lost 7 bases and J lost 6, with 13 bases in between.

The chain links TRBV6-5 to TRBJ1-1; tentatively, D is TRBD1 (5 bases). Trimming left V 8 bases short and J 2 bases short, with 12 bases between. CDR1 and CDR2 (germline): MNHEY, SVGAGI. The CDR3 extends over 13 amino acids. The CDR3 DNA reads as TGTGCCAGCTATATTGGGGCAAACACTGAAGCTTTCTTT. Its translation is CASYIGANTEAFF.

The gene calls are TRBV28 and TRBJ2-7, with TRBD1 matching over 9 bases. The CDR3 length is 17 residues. Losses at the gene ends were 5 bases for V and 2 bases for J; bases not matched to a gene: 13. Looked up from germline, CDR1 is MDHEN and CDR2 is SYDVKM. The CDR3 here is CASSPTSGTGPTYEQYF. The CDR3, as DNA: TGTGCCAGCAGTCCGACTTCCGGGACAGGGCCCACCTACGAGCAGTACTTC. Variable domain in full (rest from reference TRBV28 and TRBJ2-7): DVKVTQSSRYLVKRTGEKVFLECVQDMDHENMFWYRQDPGLGLRLIYFSYDVKMKEKGDIPEGYSVSREKKERFSLILESASTNQTSMYLCASSPTSGTGPTYEQYFGPGTRLTVT.

J is TRBJ2-1 and V is TRBV28, with TRBD2 matching over 9 bases. J gave up 9 bases and V 6 bases, and 18 bases lay outside the gene matches. The CDR3 consists of 17 residues. The germline CDR1 and CDR2 sequences are MDHEN and SYDVKM. The CDR3 loop is CASSSNTAGGLNLEQFF. The CDR3 DNA reads TGTGCCAGCAGCTCGAACACAGCGGGGGGTTTGAATCTTGAGCAGTTCTTC. The whole variable domain, filled in from reference TRBV28 and TRBJ2-1, reads DVKVTQSSRYLVKRTGEKVFLECVQDMDHENMFWYRQDPGLGLRLIYFSYDVKMKEKGDIPEGYSVSREKKERFSLILESASTNQTSMYLCASSSNTAGGLNLEQFFGPGTRLTVL.

The chain uses TRBV28 and TRBJ1-4; 8 nucleotides agree with TRBD1. After removal of 6 bases from V and 0 bases from J, the junction contained 9 bases not matched to a gene. The germline V gene encodes CDR1 MDHEN and CDR2 SYDVKM. The CDR3 is 17 amino acids. CDR3 in amino acids: CASSSPGGITTNEKLFF. In DNA, the CDR3 is TGTGCCAGCAGCTCCCCAGGGGGCATAACAACTAATGAAAAACTGTTTTTT.

V gene TRBV14 combines with J gene TRBJ2-1; D uncertain. CDR1 is SGHDN, CDR2 FVKESK, per germline. CDR3 length: 16 residues. The V and J ends lost 3 bases and 4 bases respectively, with 16 bases between them. The CDR3 DNA sequence: TGTGCCAGCAGCCATCCTAGAGGCCCCTTTTACAATGAGCAGTTCTTC. This gives the protein CASSHPRGPFYNEQFF.